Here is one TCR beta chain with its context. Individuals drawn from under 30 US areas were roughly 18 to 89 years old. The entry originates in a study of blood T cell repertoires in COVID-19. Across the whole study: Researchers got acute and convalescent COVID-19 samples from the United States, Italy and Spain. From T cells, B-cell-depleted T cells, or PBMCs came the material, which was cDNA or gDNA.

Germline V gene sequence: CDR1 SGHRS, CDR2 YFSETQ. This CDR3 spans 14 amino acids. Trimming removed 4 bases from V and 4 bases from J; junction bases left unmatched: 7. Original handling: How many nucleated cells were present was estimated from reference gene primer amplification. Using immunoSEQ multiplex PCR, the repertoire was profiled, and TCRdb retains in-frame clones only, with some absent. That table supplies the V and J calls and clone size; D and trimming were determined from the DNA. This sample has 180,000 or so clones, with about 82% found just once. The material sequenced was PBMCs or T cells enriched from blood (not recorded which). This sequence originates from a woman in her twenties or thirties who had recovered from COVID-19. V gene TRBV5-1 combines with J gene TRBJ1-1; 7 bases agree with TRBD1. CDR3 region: CASSGKTGSTEAFF. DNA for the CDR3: TGCGCCAGCAGCGGGAAGACAGGGTCCACTGAAGCTTTCTTT. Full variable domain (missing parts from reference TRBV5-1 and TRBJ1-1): KAGVTQTPRYLIKTRGQQVTLSCSPISGHRSVSWYQQTPGQGLQFLFEYFSETQRNKGNFPGRFSGRQFSNSRSEMNVSTLELGDSALYLCASSGKTGSTEAFFGQGTRLTVV.